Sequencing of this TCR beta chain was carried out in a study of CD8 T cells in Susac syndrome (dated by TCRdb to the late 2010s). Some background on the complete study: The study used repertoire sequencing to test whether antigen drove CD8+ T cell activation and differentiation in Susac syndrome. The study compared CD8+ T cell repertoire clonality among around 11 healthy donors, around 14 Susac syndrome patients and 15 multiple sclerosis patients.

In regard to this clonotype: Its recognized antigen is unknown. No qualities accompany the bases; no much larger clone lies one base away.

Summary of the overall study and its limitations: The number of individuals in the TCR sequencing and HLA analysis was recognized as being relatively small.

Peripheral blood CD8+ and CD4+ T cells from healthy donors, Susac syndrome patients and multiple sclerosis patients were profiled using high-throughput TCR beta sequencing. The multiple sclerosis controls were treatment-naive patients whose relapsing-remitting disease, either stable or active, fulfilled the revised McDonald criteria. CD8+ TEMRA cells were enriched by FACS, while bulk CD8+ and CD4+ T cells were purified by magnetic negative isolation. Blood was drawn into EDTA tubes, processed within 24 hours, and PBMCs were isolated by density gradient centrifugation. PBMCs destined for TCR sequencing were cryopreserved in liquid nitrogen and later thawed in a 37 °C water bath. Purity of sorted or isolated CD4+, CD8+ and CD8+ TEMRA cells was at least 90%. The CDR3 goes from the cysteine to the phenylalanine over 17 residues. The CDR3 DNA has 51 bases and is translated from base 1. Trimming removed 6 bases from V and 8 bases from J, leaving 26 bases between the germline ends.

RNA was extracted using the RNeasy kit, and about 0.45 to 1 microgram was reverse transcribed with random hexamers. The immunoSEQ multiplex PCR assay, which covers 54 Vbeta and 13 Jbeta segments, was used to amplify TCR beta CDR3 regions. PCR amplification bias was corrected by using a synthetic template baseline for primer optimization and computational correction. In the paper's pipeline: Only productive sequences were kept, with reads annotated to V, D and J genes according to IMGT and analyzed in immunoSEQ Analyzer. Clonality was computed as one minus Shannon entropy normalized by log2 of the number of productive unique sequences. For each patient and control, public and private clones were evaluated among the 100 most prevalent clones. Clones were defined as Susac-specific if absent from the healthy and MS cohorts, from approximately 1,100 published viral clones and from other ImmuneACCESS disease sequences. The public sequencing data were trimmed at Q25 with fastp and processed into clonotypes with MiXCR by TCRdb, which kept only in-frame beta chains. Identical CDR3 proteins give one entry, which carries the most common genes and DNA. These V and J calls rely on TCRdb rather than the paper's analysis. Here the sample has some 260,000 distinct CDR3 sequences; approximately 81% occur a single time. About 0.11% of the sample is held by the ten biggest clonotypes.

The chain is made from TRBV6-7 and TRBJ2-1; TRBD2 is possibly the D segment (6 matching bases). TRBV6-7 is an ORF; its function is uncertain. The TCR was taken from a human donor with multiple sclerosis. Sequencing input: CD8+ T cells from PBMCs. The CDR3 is CASSRGAGPFLVHEQFF. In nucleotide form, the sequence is TGTGCCAGCAGCCGCGGGGCGGGACCATTTCTCGTGCATGAGCAGTTCTTC.